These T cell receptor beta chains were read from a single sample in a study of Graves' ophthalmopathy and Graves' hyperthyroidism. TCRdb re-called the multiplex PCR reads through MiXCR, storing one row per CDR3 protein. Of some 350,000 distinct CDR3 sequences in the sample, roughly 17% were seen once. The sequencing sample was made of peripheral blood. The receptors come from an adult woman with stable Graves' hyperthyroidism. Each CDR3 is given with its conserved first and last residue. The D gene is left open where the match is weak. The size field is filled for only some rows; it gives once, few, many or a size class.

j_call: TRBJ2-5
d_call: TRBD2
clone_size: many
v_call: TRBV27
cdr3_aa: CASRQGLAGDVETQYF
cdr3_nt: TGTGCCAGCAGGCAGGGACTAGCGGGAGACGTAGAGACCCAGTACTTC

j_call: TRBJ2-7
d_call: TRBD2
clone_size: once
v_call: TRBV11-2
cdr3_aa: CASSYMAAGGSYEQYF
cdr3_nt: TGTGCCAGCAGCTACATGGCAGCGGGAGGGTCCTACGAGCAGTACTTC

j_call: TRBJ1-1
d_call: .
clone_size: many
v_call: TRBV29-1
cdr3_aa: CSASGGLGHTEAFF
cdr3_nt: TGCAGCGCTTCTGGAGGTTTGGGGCACACTGAAGCTTTCTTT

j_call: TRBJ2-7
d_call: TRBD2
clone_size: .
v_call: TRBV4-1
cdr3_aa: CASSQEMRGASSGASYEQYF
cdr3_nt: TGCGCCAGCAGCCAAGAGATGAGGGGGGCTAGTAGCGGGGCGTCCTACGAGCAGTACTTC

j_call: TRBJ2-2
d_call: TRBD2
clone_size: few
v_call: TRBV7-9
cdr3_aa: CASSRLASLTGELFF
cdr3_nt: TGTGCCAGCAGTCGACTAGCCTCCTTGACCGGGGAGCTGTTTTTT

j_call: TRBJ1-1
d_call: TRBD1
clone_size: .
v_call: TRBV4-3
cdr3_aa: CASSQGPGGVWALTEAFF
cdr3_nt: TGCGCCAGCAGCCAGGGACCAGGGGGGGTTTGGGCTTTGACTGAAGCTTTCTTT

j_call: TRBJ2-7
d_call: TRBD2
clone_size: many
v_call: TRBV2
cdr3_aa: CASMPGLAAYEQYF
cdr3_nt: TGTGCCAGCATGCCGGGACTAGCGGCCTACGAGCAGTACTTC

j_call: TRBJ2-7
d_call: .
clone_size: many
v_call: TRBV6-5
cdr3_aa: CASSYSGDEQYF
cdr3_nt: TGTGCCAGCAGTTACTCGGGCGACGAGCAGTACTTC

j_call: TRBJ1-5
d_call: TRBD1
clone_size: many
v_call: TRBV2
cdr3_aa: CASRETGGGNQPQHF
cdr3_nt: TGTGCCAGCAGGGAAACAGGGGGCGGGAATCAGCCCCAGCATTTT

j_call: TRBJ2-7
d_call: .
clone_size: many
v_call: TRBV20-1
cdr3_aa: CSARLDSASYEQYF
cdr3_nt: TGCAGTGCTAGATTGGACTCGGCCTCCTACGAGCAGTACTTC

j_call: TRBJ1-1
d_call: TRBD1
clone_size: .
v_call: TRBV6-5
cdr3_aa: CASSYPRDRGTEAFF
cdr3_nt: TGTGCCAGCAGTTACCCCCGGGACAGGGGTACTGAAGCTTTCTTT

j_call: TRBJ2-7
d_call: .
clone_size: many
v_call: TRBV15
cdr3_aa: CATSRNNWGLTYEQYF
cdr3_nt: TGTGCCACCAGCAGAAATAATTGGGGGCTAACCTACGAGCAGTACTTC

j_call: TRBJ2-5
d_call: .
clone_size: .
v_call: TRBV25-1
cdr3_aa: CASTVAGGKTQYF
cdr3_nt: TGTGCCAGCACTGTGGCTGGAGGGAAGACCCAGTACTTC

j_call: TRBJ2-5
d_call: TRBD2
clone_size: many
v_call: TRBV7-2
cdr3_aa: CASRNGAPGTSDQETQYF
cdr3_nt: TGTGCCAGCAGAAACGGGGCCCCCGGGACTAGCGACCAAGAGACCCAGTACTTC

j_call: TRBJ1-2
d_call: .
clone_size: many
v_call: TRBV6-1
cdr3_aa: CASSQSPGGYGYTF
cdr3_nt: TGTGCCAGCAGTCAATCACCCGGGGGGTATGGCTACACCTTC

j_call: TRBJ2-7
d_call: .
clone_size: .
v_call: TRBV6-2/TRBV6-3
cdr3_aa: CASNFGPRNEQCF
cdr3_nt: TGTGCCAGCAATTTCGGTCCTCGGAACGAGCAGTGCTTC

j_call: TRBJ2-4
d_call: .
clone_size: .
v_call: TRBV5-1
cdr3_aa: CASSDYMAKNIQYF
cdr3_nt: TGCGCCAGCAGCGATTATATGGCCAAAAACATTCAGTACTTC

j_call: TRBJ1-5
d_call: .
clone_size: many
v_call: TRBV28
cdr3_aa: CASRVATAGPQPQHF
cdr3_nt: TGTGCCAGCAGAGTGGCCACGGCAGGCCCTCAGCCCCAGCATTTT

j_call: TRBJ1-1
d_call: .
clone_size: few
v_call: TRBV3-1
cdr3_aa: CASSPVGVTEAFF
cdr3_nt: TGTGCCAGCAGCCCAGTTGGAGTCACTGAAGCTTTCTTT

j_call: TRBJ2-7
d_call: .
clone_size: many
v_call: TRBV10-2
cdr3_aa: CASSDWQGYEQYF
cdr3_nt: TGCGCCAGCAGTGATTGGCAGGGCTACGAGCAGTACTTC

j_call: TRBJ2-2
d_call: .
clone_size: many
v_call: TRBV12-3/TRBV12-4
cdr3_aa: CASSFSSPTGAGELFF
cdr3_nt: TGTGCCAGCAGTTTCTCTAGTCCAACCGGGGCCGGGGAGCTGTTTTTT

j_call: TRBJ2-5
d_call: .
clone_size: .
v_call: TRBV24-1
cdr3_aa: CATSDAETQYF
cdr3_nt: TGTGCCACCAGTGATGCGGAGACCCAGTACTTC

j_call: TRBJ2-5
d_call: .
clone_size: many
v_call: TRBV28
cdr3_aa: CASSLLGVKKTQYF
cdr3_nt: TGTGCCAGCAGTTTATTGGGGGTCAAAAAGACCCAGTACTTC

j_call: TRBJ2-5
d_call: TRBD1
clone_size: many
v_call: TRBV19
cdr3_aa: CATSGQAYGGTQYF
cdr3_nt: TGTGCCACATCCGGACAGGCCTACGGTGGGACCCAGTACTTC

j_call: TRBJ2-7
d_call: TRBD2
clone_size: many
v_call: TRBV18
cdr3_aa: CASSPEASGPYEQYF
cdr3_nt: TGTGCCAGCTCACCTGAAGCTAGCGGGCCCTACGAGCAGTACTTC

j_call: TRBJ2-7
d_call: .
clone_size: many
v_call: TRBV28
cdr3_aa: CASSRTQGYEQYF
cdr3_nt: TGTGCCAGCAGTCGCACCCAGGGCTACGAGCAGTACTTC

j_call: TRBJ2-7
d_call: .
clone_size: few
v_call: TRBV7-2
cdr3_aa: CASSLGTSYEQCF
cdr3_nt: TGTGCCAGCAGCTTGGGGACCTCCTACGAGCAGTGCTTC

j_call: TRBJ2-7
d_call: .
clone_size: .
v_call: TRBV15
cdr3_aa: CATSRDLRQGEQYF
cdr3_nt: TGTGCCACCAGCAGAGATTTGCGACAAGGCGAGCAGTACTTC

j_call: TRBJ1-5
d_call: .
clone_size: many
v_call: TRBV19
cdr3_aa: CASSILGGWNSNQPQHF
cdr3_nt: TGTGCCAGTAGTATCCTCGGAGGGTGGAATAGCAATCAGCCCCAGCATTTT

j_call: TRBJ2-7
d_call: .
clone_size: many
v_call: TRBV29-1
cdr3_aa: CSVERDLPPYEQYF
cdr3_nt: TGCAGCGTTGAAAGGGACCTACCCCCCTACGAGCAGTACTTC

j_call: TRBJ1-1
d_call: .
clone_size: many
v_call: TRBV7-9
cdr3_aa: CASSLEGGAGTEAFF
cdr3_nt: TGTGCCAGCAGCTTAGAGGGGGGGGCGGGCACTGAAGCTTTCTTT

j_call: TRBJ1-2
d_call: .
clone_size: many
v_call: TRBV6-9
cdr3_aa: CASSYPRETRNYGYTF
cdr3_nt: TGTGCCAGCAGTTATCCCAGGGAAACTCGGAATTATGGCTACACCTTC

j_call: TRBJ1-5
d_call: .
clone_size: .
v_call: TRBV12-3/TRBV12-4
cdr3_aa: CASSFSGWDQPQHF
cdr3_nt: TGTGCCAGCAGTTTTTCGGGTTGGGATCAGCCCCAGCATTTT

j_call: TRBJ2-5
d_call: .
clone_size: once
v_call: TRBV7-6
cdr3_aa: CASSSNTGPVTQYF
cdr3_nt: TGTGCCAGCAGCTCCAATACAGGGCCTGTGACCCAGTACTTC

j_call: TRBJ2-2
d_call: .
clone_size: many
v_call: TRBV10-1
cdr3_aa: CASSEKRAGHLNTGELFF
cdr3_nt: TGCGCCAGCAGTGAGAAACGGGCGGGACACCTGAACACCGGGGAGCTGTTTTTT

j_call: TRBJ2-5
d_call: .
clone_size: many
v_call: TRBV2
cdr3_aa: CASSEADFSSETQYF
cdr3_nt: TGTGCCAGCAGTGAAGCCGATTTTTCCTCAGAGACCCAGTACTTC

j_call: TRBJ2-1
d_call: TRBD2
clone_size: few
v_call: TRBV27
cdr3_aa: CASSSRLAHNEQFF
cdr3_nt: TGTGCCAGCAGTTCTCGACTAGCCCATAATGAGCAGTTCTTC

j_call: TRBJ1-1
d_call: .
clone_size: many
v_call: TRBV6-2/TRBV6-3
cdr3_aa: CASSSFPYWGGVDTEAFF
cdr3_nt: TGTGCCAGCAGTTCCTTTCCCTACTGGGGTGGTGTCGACACTGAAGCTTTCTTT

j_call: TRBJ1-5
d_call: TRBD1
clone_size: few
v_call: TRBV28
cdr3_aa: CASGTGGFSQPQHF
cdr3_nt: TGTGCCAGCGGGACAGGGGGCTTTAGTCAGCCCCAGCATTTT

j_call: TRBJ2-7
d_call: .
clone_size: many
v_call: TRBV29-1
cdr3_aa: CSVEREEGSYEQYF
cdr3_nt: TGCAGCGTTGAAAGAGAAGAGGGAAGCTACGAGCAGTACTTC

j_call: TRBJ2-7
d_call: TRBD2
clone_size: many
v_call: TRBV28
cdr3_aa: CASSLAAGAPYEQYF
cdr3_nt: TGTGCCAGCAGTCTAGCGGCCGGCGCACCCTACGAGCAGTACTTC

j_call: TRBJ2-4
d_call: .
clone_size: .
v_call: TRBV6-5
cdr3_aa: CASSYSGIGAKNIQYF
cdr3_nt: TGTGCCAGCAGTTACTCGGGAATTGGGGCCAAAAACATTCAGTACTTC

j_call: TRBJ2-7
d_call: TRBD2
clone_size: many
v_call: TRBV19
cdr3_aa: CASSPAWGGRTYEQYF
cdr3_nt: TGTGCCAGTAGTCCCGCTTGGGGCGGGAGAACCTACGAGCAGTACTTC

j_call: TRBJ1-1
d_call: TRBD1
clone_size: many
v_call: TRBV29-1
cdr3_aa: CSVARDRLNTEAFF
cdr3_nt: TGCAGCGTTGCGCGGGACAGGCTGAACACTGAAGCTTTCTTT

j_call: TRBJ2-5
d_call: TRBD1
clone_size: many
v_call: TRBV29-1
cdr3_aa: CSTRQGSETQYF
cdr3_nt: TGCAGCACACGACAGGGGTCTGAGACCCAGTACTTC

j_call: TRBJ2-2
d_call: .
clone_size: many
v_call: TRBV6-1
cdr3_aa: CASSGTRGRELFF
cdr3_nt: TGTGCCAGCAGTGGGACTAGGGGGCGGGAGCTGTTTTTT

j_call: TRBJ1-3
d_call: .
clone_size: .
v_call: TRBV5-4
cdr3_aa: CASSFRGLGNTIYF
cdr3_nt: TGTGCCAGCAGCTTTCGCGGACTCGGAAACACCATATATTTT

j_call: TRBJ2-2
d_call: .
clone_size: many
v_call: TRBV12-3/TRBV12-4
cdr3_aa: CASKDNTGELFF
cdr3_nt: TGTGCCAGCAAGGATAACACCGGGGAGCTGTTTTTT

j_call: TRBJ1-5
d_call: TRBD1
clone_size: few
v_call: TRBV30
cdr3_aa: CAWSVNGRQGSQPQHF
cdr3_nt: TGTGCCTGGAGTGTGAATGGTAGACAGGGAAGTCAGCCCCAGCATTTT

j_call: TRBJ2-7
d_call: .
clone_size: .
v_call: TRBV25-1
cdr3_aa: CASSESGLSYEQYF
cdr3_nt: TGTGCCAGCAGTGAATCGGGCCTCTCCTACGAGCAGTACTTC

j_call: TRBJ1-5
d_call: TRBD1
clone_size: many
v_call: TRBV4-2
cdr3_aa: CASSQDGQGENQPQHF
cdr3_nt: TGTGCCAGCAGCCAAGATGGGCAGGGGGAGAATCAGCCCCAGCATTTT

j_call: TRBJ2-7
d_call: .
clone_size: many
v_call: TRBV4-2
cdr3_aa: CASSLAEGDNEQYF
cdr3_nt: TGTGCCAGCAGTTTAGCGGAGGGAGACAACGAGCAGTACTTC

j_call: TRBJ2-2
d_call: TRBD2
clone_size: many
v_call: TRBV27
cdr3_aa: CASSYTGLAGVELFF
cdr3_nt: TGTGCCAGCAGCTATACAGGACTAGCGGGAGTGGAGCTGTTTTTT

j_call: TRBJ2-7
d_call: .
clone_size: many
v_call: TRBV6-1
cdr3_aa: CASGQGGGGRWYEQYF
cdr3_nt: TGTGCCAGCGGCCAGGGGGGAGGCGGGAGGTGGTACGAGCAGTACTTC

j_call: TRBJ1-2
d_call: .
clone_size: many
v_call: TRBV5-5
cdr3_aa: CASSLAGSLNYGYTF
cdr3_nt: TGTGCCAGCAGCTTGGCGGGCAGCCTTAACTATGGCTACACCTTC

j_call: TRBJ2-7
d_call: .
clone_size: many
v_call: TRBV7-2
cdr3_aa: CASSRIAVNHEQYF
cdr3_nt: TGTGCCAGCAGTCGTATAGCGGTGAACCACGAGCAGTACTTC

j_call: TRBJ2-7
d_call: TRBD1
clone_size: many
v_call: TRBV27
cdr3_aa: CASSHRGAYEQYF
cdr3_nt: TGTGCCAGCAGTCACAGGGGAGCCTACGAGCAGTACTTC